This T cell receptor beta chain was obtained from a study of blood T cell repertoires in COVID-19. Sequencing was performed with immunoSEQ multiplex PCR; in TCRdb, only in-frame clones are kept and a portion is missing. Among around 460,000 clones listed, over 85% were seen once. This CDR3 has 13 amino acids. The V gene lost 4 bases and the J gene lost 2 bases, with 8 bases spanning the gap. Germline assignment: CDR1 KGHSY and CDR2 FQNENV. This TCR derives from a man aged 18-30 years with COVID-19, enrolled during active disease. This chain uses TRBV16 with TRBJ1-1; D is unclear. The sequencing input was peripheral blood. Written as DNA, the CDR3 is TGTGCCAGCAGCCTAGCCCCCAACACTGAAGCTTTCTTT. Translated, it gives CASSLAPNTEAFF.